The 25 T cell receptor beta chains presented below share a single source sample, sequenced in a study of shared clonotypes between healthy human individuals. Only in-frame clones appear in the TCRdb table, and some are missing; sequencing was by immunoSEQ multiplex PCR. The data show under 1 million clones, with 80% to 95% seen just once and less than 25% held by the top ten. CD8 cells classed as naive were CD45RO-negative and positively selected for CCR7, excluding terminally differentiated effector memory CD45RA+ cells. The sample consisted of naive CD8+ T cells sorted from blood. The receptors shown here come from a man younger than 40 in good health.

Here the CDR3 reads CASSELAGGPHEQYF. The CDR3 DNA follows: TGTGCCAGCAGTGAATTAGCGGGAGGGCCCCACGAGCAGTACTTC. This chain uses TRBV25-1 with TRBJ2-7, with 11 bases matching TRBD2. Looked up from germline, CDR1 is MGHDK and CDR2 is SYGVNS. The CDR3 is made up of 15 amino acids. Losses at the gene ends were 1 base for V and 5 bases for J; bases not matched to a gene: 4.

The V gene is TRBV9, the J gene TRBJ2-1; D not certain. CDR3 length: 13 residues. Germline V gene lookup returns CDR1 SGDLS and CDR2 YYNGEE. V was trimmed by 3 bases and J by 2 bases, leaving 6 bases between them. CDR3 DNA: TGTGCCAGCAGCGCCTCCCCCTACAATGAGCAGTTCTTC. Protein product: CASSASPYNEQFF.

J is TRBJ2-1 and V is TRBV9; TRBD2 is a possible D gene (5 bases). V was clipped by 3 bases and J by 7 bases, with 5 bases between them. The CDR3 spans 11 residues. Germline CDR1 and CDR2: SGDLS and YYNGEE. As DNA, the CDR3 is TGTGCCAGCAGCGGGAGGAATGAGCAGTTCTTC. Its translation: CASSGRNEQFF.

The V call is TRBV11-2, the J call TRBJ1-5; D remains ambiguous. The CDR3 spans 15 residues. The V gene lost 2 bases and the J gene lost 3 bases, with 11 bases spanning the gap. Germline CDR1 and CDR2: SGHAT and FQNNGV. Here the CDR3 reads CASSLSDGFNQPQHF. The CDR3 bases are TGTGCCAGCAGCTTATCCGACGGTTTCAATCAGCCCCAGCATTTT.

This clone was seen just once. This rearrangement joins TRBV11-2 to TRBJ2-7; TRBD2 aligns across 7 bases. The CDR3 sequence is 16 residues long. Germline CDR1 reads SGHAT; CDR2 reads FQNNGV. Unmatched junction bases numbered 7, after V lost 0 bases and J lost 2 bases. The CDR3 spells CASSLDRWEGTYEQYF. DNA for the CDR3: TGTGCCAGCAGCTTAGACCGGTGGGAGGGTACCTACGAGCAGTACTTC.

The chain links TRBV27 to TRBJ2-7; D not resolved. The germline gives CDR1 MNHEY, CDR2 SMNVEV (reference sequence). The V gene lost 6 bases and the J gene lost 4 bases, with 16 bases spanning the gap. The CDR3 is made up of 14 amino acids. The CDR3, as DNA: TGTGCCAGCAGCTCCGTGGCAGGAAGGTACGAGCAGTACTTC. This codes for CASSSVAGRYEQYF.

The chain is built from TRBV7-9 and TRBJ1-1, with D tentatively TRBD1 (6 bases). V was trimmed by 5 bases and J by 1 base, leaving 11 bases between them. Germline V CDR1 and CDR2: SEHNR, FQNEAQ (reference sequence). The CDR3 is made up of 14 amino acids. The CDR3 is CASSQTDRNTEAFF. CDR3 nucleotides: TGTGCCAGCAGCCAGACGGACAGGAACACTGAAGCTTTCTTT.

The chain carries TRBV5-6 and TRBJ2-3, with 12 bases matching TRBD2. Losses at the gene ends were 0 bases for V and 2 bases for J; bases not matched to a gene: 4. CDR3 length: 17 amino acids. Germline V gene lookup returns CDR1 SGHDT and CDR2 YYEEEE. For the CDR3, the DNA is TGTGCCAGCAGCTTGGGCCTAGCGGGAGGGCCCACAGATACGCAGTATTTT. Amino acids: CASSLGLAGGPTDTQYF.

The rearrangement uses TRBV10-2 and TRBJ2-7; TRBD1 aligns across 7 bases. Germline V gene sequence: CDR1 WSHSY, CDR2 SAAADI. The CDR3 has 16 amino acids. J lost 0 bases, V lost 4 bases, and 9 bases had no gene match. CDR3 sequence (DNA): TGCGCCAGCAGTGGGGGACAGCTAAGGAGCTCCTACGAGCAGTACTTC. It specifies CASSGGQLRSSYEQYF.

The V gene is TRBV7-6, the J gene TRBJ2-5; 9 nucleotides agree with TRBD2. This CDR3 has 15 residues. Trimming removed 5 bases from V and 4 bases from J; junction bases left unmatched: 8. From germline, CDR1 is SGHVS and CDR2 FNYEAQ. CDR3 sequence: CASSPRREGRETQYF. The CDR3 DNA follows: TGTGCCAGCAGCCCCCGGCGGGAGGGCCGAGAGACCCAGTACTTC.

This clone was counted once. The chain carries TRBV5-6 and TRBJ2-1; D gene uncertain. V gave up 3 bases and J gave up 4 bases, with 14 bases separating them. CDR3 size: 15 residues. Germline CDR1 SGHDT, CDR2 YYEEEE. The CDR3 sequence is CASSSPRPPYNEQFF. The CDR3 DNA follows: TGTGCCAGCAGCTCCCCCCGGCCTCCTTACAATGAGCAGTTCTTC.

The chain has TRBV4-1 and TRBJ1-4; no definite D call. The length of the CDR3 is 14 residues. V was pared by 3 bases and J by 4 bases, with 9 bases between. Germline V lookup: CDR1 MGHRA, CDR2 YSYEKL. Written as DNA, the CDR3 is TGCGCCAGCAGCCACGTAGCGGATAATGAAAAACTGTTTTTT. The encoded protein is CASSHVADNEKLFF.

This clone was counted a single time. The gene calls are TRBV4-3 and TRBJ2-7; the D gene could be TRBD1 or TRBD2 (5 bases each). V was pared by 0 bases and J by 7 bases, with 34 bases between. Germline CDR1 and CDR2: LGHNA and YSLEER. CDR3 length: 21 residues. The CDR3 is CASSQDRTSGPRGGHGGEQYF. As DNA, the CDR3 is TGCGCCAGCAGCCAAGATCGTACGAGTGGGCCAAGAGGTGGCCATGGGGGTGAGCAGTACTTC.

The chain links TRBV27 to TRBJ2-2; 8 positions match TRBD2. Germline CDR1 and CDR2: MNHEY and SMNVEV (reference sequence). V shed 2 bases, J shed 4 bases, and the junction held 6 bases outside the gene matches. The CDR3 consists of 16 residues. CDR3 residues: CASSLPAGDVTGELFF. CDR3 in DNA: TGTGCCAGCAGTTTACCAGCGGGAGATGTCACCGGGGAGCTGTTTTTT.

V usage is TRBV11-2 and J usage is TRBJ2-7; D might be TRBD1 (6 bases). This CDR3 is 15 amino acids long. The V end lost 2 bases, the J end lost 4 bases, and 15 bases lay between the germline ends. The germline V gene has CDR1 SGHAT and CDR2 FQNNGV. The DNA of the CDR3 is TGTGCCAGCAGCTTAACCCCAGGACAGCTTTACGAGCAGTACTTC. Translating it yields CASSLTPGQLYEQYF. Based on the CDR3 plus reference TRBV11-2 and TRBJ2-7, the full variable domain is EAGVAQSPRYKIIEKRQSVAFWCNPISGHATLYWYQQILGQGPKLLIQFQNNGVVDDSQLPKDRFSAERLKGVDSTLKIQPAKLEDSAVYLCASSLTPGQLYEQYFGPGTRLTVT.

The chain couples TRBV7-9 to TRBJ1-4; 9 bases are shared with TRBD1. V gave up 5 bases and J gave up 5 bases; unmatched junction bases: 6. This CDR3 is built from 15 residues. Looked up from germline, CDR1 is SEHNR and CDR2 is FQNEAQ (reference sequence). The CDR3 nucleotides read TGTGCCAGCAGCGAAACCGGGACAGGGAATGAAAAACTGTTTTTT. As protein: CASSETGTGNEKLFF.

This chain uses TRBV6-5 with TRBJ2-5, with D possibly matching TRBD1 (6 bases). V dropped 4 bases and J dropped 1 base, with 10 bases sitting between them. Germline loops: CDR1 MNHEY, CDR2 SVGAGI. This CDR3 comprises 14 residues. The CDR3 nucleotides read TGTGCCAGCAGTTTGGGGGCAGGCCAAGAGACCCAGTACTTC. This sequence encodes CASSLGAGQETQYF.

This chain links TRBV28 with TRBJ2-7; D is possibly TRBD1 (5 bases). Trimming took 6 bases from V and 2 from J, leaving 14 bases between them. Germline V gene data show CDR1 as MDHEN and CDR2 as SYDVKM. The CDR3 extends over 14 amino acids. The DNA for the CDR3 is TGTGCCAGCAGATTAGTTGACAGTACCTACGAGCAGTACTTC. It translates to CASRLVDSTYEQYF.

The J gene is TRBJ1-2, the V gene TRBV7-9; D not certain. The germline V and J ends were trimmed by 3 bases and 8 bases, with 13 bases remaining between them. The germline gives CDR1 SEHNR, CDR2 FQNEAQ (reference sequence). The CDR3 totals 13 residues. CDR3 amino acids: CASSLYISEGYTF. CDR3 sequence (DNA): TGTGCCAGCAGCTTGTACATTTCCGAGGGCTACACCTTC.

This chain connects TRBV11-3 to TRBJ2-3; TRBD1 matches at 7 bases. The CDR3 loop spans 15 amino acids. V dropped 3 bases and J dropped 2; count of bases not matched to a gene: 5. Germline V gene data show CDR1 as SGHNT and CDR2 as YENEEA. Here the CDR3 reads CASSFSDRVTDTQYF. CDR3 nucleotide sequence: TGTGCCAGCAGCTTTTCCGACAGGGTCACAGATACGCAGTATTTT.

The chain carries TRBV5-1 and TRBJ1-2; D unclear. V was cut by 1 base and J by 3 bases, with 7 bases left in between. The CDR3 spans 13 residues. Germline CDR1 reads SGHRS; CDR2 reads YFSETQ. For the CDR3, the DNA is TGCGCCAGCAGCTTGCCGCCGGACTATGGCTACACCTTC. Translation: CASSLPPDYGYTF.

The V gene is TRBV29-1, the J gene TRBJ2-1, with TRBD1 identical over 9 bases. There are 15 residues in the CDR3. Trimming at V came to 0 bases and at J to 10 bases, leaving 10 bases not matched to a gene. Looked up from germline, CDR1 is SQVTM and CDR2 is ANQGSEA. CDR3 bases: TGCAGCGTTGAAGATCGATTACAGGGGGCATCGGAGCAGTTCTTC. This gives the protein CSVEDRLQGASEQFF.

The rearrangement uses TRBV7-8 and TRBJ2-1; 7 bases align to TRBD2. V dropped 1 base and J dropped 3; count of bases not matched to a gene: 3. The CDR3 has 15 residues. Germline V gives CDR1 SGHVS, CDR2 FQNEAQ. The CDR3 protein is CASSLGRENYNEQFF. CDR3 bases: TGTGCCAGCAGCTTAGGGCGGGAGAACTACAATGAGCAGTTCTTC.

This clone was detected only a few times. V gene TRBV4-1 combines with J gene TRBJ2-2; D might be TRBD2 (5 bases). The CDR3 length is 17 residues. Trimming pared 0 bases from V and 1 base from J, leaving 12 bases between. Germline CDR1 reads MGHRA; CDR2 reads YSYEKL. The CDR3 protein is CASSQEPGVGNTGELFF. The CDR3 DNA is TGCGCCAGCAGCCAAGAGCCCGGGGTCGGGAACACCGGGGAGCTGTTTTTT.

The chain employs TRBV7-9 and TRBJ2-3; 10 bases line up with TRBD2. This CDR3 has 17 amino acids. From germline, CDR1 is SEHNR and CDR2 FQNEAQ (reference sequence). After removal of 3 bases from V and 3 bases from J, the junction contained 9 bases not matched to a gene. The CDR3, as DNA: TGTGCCAGCAGCTTTACTACTAGCGGGACGAGGACAGATACGCAGTATTTT. This sequence encodes CASSFTTSGTRTDTQYF.